Shown below are 3 T cell receptor beta chains from a single sample sequenced in a study of blood T cells in healthy people across ages. The second PCR ran roughly 6 to 12 cycles with a sample-barcoded 5' primer and J-beta primers. One entry per CDR3 protein results from TCRdb running MiXCR on the 5' RACE reads. This table has 1.6 million or so distinct CDR3 sequences, 34% appearing once. The source material was blood. All receptors derive from a woman in her twenties or thirties in good health.

The CDR3 nucleotides are TGTGCCAGCAGCTTAACCAACAGATTCGAGCAGTTCTTC. It is translated as CASSLTNRFEQFF. This chain uses TRBV7-9 with TRBJ2-1, with D uncertain. Per the germline V gene, CDR1 is SEHNR and CDR2 is FQNEAQ (reference sequence). The CDR3 runs to 13 residues. Trimming removed 2 bases from V and 10 bases from J, with 12 bases in between.

Many counts were recorded for this clonotype. This sequence joins TRBV7-9 and TRBJ1-4; TRBD1 is a possible D gene (5 bases). The CDR3 length is 14 residues. V dropped 5 bases and J dropped 4 bases, with 11 bases sitting between them. Germline CDR1 reads SEHNR; CDR2 reads FQNEAQ (reference sequence). DNA for the CDR3: TGTGCCAGCAGCACCGGGACGGATAATGAAAAACTGTTTTTT. It specifies CASSTGTDNEKLFF.

The V call is TRBV28, the J call TRBJ2-5; D is perhaps TRBD1 or TRBD2 (5 bases each). With 5 bases removed from V and 5 bases from J, the gap between germline ends came to 24 bases. This CDR3 region has 17 residues. CDR1 is MDHEN, CDR2 SYDVKM, per germline. The CDR3, as DNA: TGTGCCAGCAGTCCTCCGAGCGAGCTCCGGGGCGGCGAGACCCAGTACTTC. Residues: CASSPPSELRGGETQYF. The complete variable domain, with remaining parts taken from reference TRBV28 and TRBJ2-5, reads DVKVTQSSRYLVKRTGEKVFLECVQDMDHENMFWYRQDPGLGLRLIYFSYDVKMKEKGDIPEGYSVSREKKERFSLILESASTNQTSMYLCASSPPSELRGGETQYFGPGTRLLVL.